This TCR beta chain is drawn from a study of blood T cell repertoires in COVID-19. For the study at large: PBMCs, B-cell-depleted T cells, or T cells provided the cDNA or gDNA that made up the material.

The V and J ends lost 6 bases and 3 bases, in that order; junction bases with no gene match: 2. The CDR3 contains 13 residues. Clones were sequenced by immunoSEQ multiplex PCR, and TCRdb holds only the in-frame ones, with some missing. The table includes under 450,000 clones, approximately 90% detected once. The rearrangement joins TRBV12-3 or TRBV12-4 to TRBJ1-5; 7 nucleotides align to TRBD1. The clonotype was recovered from a woman aged 40 to 49 with COVID-19, enrolled during active disease. The specimen was peripheral blood. CDR3 sequence reads: CASRGQTNQPQHF. In DNA form, the CDR3 reads TGTGCCAGCAGGGGACAGACCAATCAGCCCCAGCATTTT.